Presented here are 30 T cell receptor beta chains from one specimen sequenced in a study of T cells in Graves' hyperthyroidism and ophthalmopathy. Regions amplified from RNA transcripts were the TCR beta CDR3 regions. First-round RT-PCR of the TCR CDR3 relied on the HTBI primer set. TCRdb reanalysed the multiplex PCR reads using MiXCR and keeps one entry per CDR3 protein. The sample holds 330,000 or so distinct CDR3 sequences, around 19% seen once. Input material: blood. These receptors were obtained from a man in his fifties with Graves' ophthalmopathy.

This clonotype was recorded at least ten times. The CDR3 DNA reads as TGCAGTGCGAGTTCCACGGCGAACCAAGAGACCCAGTACTTC. Its translation is CSASSTANQETQYF. J is TRBJ2-5 and V is TRBV20-1; no definite D call. From germline, CDR1 is DFQATT and CDR2 SNEGSKA (reference sequence). The CDR3 spans 14 residues. V lost 6 bases and J 0 bases, leaving 14 bases between the germline ends.

Comment on this clonotype: A much larger clonotype is one base distant, so this may be a read error. The CDR3 bases are TGTGCCAGCAGCCCCCCCGACGGTGAGGAAAAACTGTTTTTT. It specifies CASSPPDGEEKLFF. The chain combines TRBV7-8 with TRBJ1-4; D not resolved. The CDR3 totals 14 residues. In germline, CDR1 is SGHVS, CDR2 FQNEAQ. V lost 5 bases and J lost 8, with 15 bases in between.

V is TRBV5-1 and J is TRBJ2-3; 11 bases are a match to TRBD2. CDR1 is SGHRS and CDR2 is YFSETQ in the germline V gene. This CDR3 is 15 amino acids long. J gave up 5 bases and V 2 bases, and 4 bases lay outside the gene matches. CDR3 DNA sequence: TGCGCCAGCAGCTTCACTAGCGGGGGAGGAGATACGCAGTATTTT. Translated: CASSFTSGGGDTQYF.

V gene TRBV12-3 or TRBV12-4 combines with J gene TRBJ2-1, with D hard to call. The CDR3 loop spans 16 amino acids. Trimming stripped 3 bases from V and 0 bases from J, with 12 bases between. Here the CDR3 reads CASSFQPDSSYNEQFF. The CDR3 DNA is TGTGCCAGCAGTTTCCAACCGGATAGCTCCTACAATGAGCAGTTCTTC.

This clonotype was picked up a small number of times. The V and J genes are TRBV20-1 and TRBJ1-5; D is unclear. Per the germline V gene, CDR1 is DFQATT and CDR2 is SNEGSKA (reference sequence). The CDR3 contains 13 residues. The ends were cut back, 2 bases at V and 2 bases at J, with 7 bases in the middle. The CDR3 bases are TGCAGTGCTAGATTAGAGGGCAATCAGCCCCAGCATTTT. Residues: CSARLEGNQPQHF.

This clonotype showed up many times. This chain joins TRBV20-1 and TRBJ2-7; TRBD1 aligns across 7 bases. This CDR3 is 13 amino acids long. Per the germline V gene, CDR1 is DFQATT and CDR2 is SNEGSKA (reference sequence). The trim removed 3 bases at V and 4 bases at J, leaving 6 bases unmatched. The CDR3 loop reads CSASLGQKYEQYF. CDR3 nucleotides: TGCAGTGCTAGCCTGGGACAGAAATACGAGCAGTACTTC.

This clonotype was counted between two and nine times. The V and J genes are TRBV28 and TRBJ1-5, with D uncertain. With 10 bases removed from V and 0 bases from J, the gap between germline ends came to 16 bases. The CDR3 sequence is 15 residues long. Germline CDR1 is MDHEN and CDR2 is SYDVKM. The CDR3 sequence is CATTIPGNSNQPQHF. CDR3 sequence (DNA): TGTGCCACCACCATACCGGGGAATAGCAATCAGCCCCAGCATTTT.

This clonotype was counted between two and nine times. J is TRBJ2-3 and V is TRBV6-1; weak D call: TRBD1 (6 bases). CDR3 length: 13 residues. The V end lost 6 bases, the J end lost 6 bases, and 13 bases lay between the germline ends. In germline, CDR1 is MNHNS, CDR2 SASEGT. The CDR3 region is CASRAGTLDTQYF. The CDR3 DNA reads TGTGCCAGCAGAGCCGGGACACTGGATACGCAGTATTTT.

Ten or more counts support this clonotype. This CDR3 is CASSLSRAPNQPQHF. The CDR3 nucleotides are TGTGCCAGCAGTTTGAGCCGGGCTCCGAATCAGCCCCAGCATTTT. The chain recombines TRBV12-3 or TRBV12-4 with TRBJ1-5; D unresolved. V lost 3 bases to trimming and J lost 4 bases, with 13 bases between them. The CDR3 totals 15 residues.

The V and J genes are TRBV15 and TRBJ2-7, with a weak D call TRBD2 (5 bases). The CDR3 covers 15 residues. Trimming cost V 0 bases and J 3 bases, with 12 bases left between them. From germline, CDR1 is LNHNV and CDR2 YYDKDF (reference sequence). The CDR3 here is CATSRDRSAVYEQYF. As DNA, the CDR3 is TGTGCCACCAGCAGAGATCGTTCAGCGGTCTACGAGCAGTACTTC. The full variable domain, with the rest looked up from reference TRBV15 and TRBJ2-7, is DAMVIQNPRYQVTQFGKPVTLSCSQTLNHNVMYWYQQKSSQAPKLLFHYYDKDFNNEADTPDNFQSRRPNTSFCFLDIRSPGLGDTAMYLCATSRDRSAVYEQYFGPGTRLTVT.

This clonotype was recorded many times. The V call is TRBV20-1, the J call TRBJ2-4; no clear D. Germline loops: CDR1 DFQATT, CDR2 SNEGSKA (reference sequence). The CDR3 covers 16 residues. The V and J ends lost 0 bases and 0 bases respectively, with 12 bases between them. CDR3: CSARDPDDSAKNIQYF. CDR3 bases: TGCAGTGCTAGAGATCCGGACGACTCAGCCAAAAACATTCAGTACTTC.

The gene calls are TRBV14 and TRBJ1-1; 9 nucleotides line up with TRBD1. The germline gives CDR1 SGHDN, CDR2 FVKESK. The CDR3 sequence is 17 residues long. Trimming at V came to 3 bases and at J to 1 base, leaving 9 bases not matched to a gene. The CDR3 DNA follows: TGTGCCAGCAGCCAGACTTCTCCGGGACAGGGGAACACTGAAGCTTTCTTT. The encoded protein is CASSQTSPGQGNTEAFF.

V usage is TRBV24-1 and J usage is TRBJ2-5; D gene ambiguous. The length of the CDR3 is 13 residues. Germline-derived CDR1 and CDR2 are KGHDR and SFDVKD. V lost 4 bases, J lost 5 bases, and 10 bases lay in between. The CDR3 bases are TGTGCCACCAGTGACTCCGTCCGGGAGACCCAGTACTTC. It yields the protein CATSDSVRETQYF.

In its sample, this clonotype was seen many times. This chain joins TRBV11-2 and TRBJ1-1, with D tentatively TRBD1 (6 bases). Germline V CDR1 and CDR2: SGHAT, FQNNGV. With 5 bases removed from V and 8 bases from J, the gap between germline ends came to 12 bases. The CDR3 loop spans 12 amino acids. The CDR3 coding sequence is TGTGCCAGCAGCCGCACAGGGATGGAAGCTTTCTTT. It encodes CASSRTGMEAFF.

This clonotype was recorded many times. This chain links TRBV5-1 with TRBJ2-3; 9 bases match TRBD2. Germline-derived CDR1 and CDR2 are SGHRS and YFSETQ. The ends lost 2 bases at V and 6 bases at J; junction bases unmatched: 7. The CDR3 extends over 15 amino acids. The CDR3, as DNA: TGCGCCAGCAGCTTAGGTTCTAGCGGGAAGGATACGCAGTATTTT. Its protein is CASSLGSSGKDTQYF.

This clonotype was seen at least ten times. The chain joins TRBV3-1 to TRBJ2-5; 10 bases are a match to TRBD1. The J segment lost 5 bases and the V segment lost 2 bases, leaving 5 bases of the junction unmatched. CDR1 is LGHDT and CDR2 is YNNKEL in the germline V gene (reference sequence). CDR3 length equals 15 residues. CDR3 coding DNA: TGTGCCAGCAGCCAAACCGGGACAGGGGTGGAGACCCAGTACTTC. Translation gives CASSQTGTGVETQYF.

The J gene is TRBJ2-2, the V gene TRBV20-1; 7 bases agree with TRBD1. Looked up from germline, CDR1 is DFQATT and CDR2 is SNEGSKA (reference sequence). V was pared by 6 bases and J by 7 bases, with 14 bases of the junction left unmatched. The length of the CDR3 is 15 residues. The CDR3: CSAPADRVKDGELFF. DNA for the CDR3: TGCAGTGCCCCGGCTGACAGGGTAAAAGACGGGGAGCTGTTTTTT.

The chain has TRBV18 and TRBJ1-5; 9 nucleotides line up with TRBD1. Trimming took 6 bases from V and 11 from J; bases not matched to a gene: 14. Germline assignment: CDR1 KGHSH and CDR2 LQKENI. CDR3 length: 15 amino acids. As DNA, the CDR3 is TGTGCCAGCTCGCTGGGACAGGGTGTTTCCCCAGCCCAGCATTTT. Amino acid sequence: CASSLGQGVSPAQHF. The full variable domain, completed using reference TRBV18 and TRBJ1-5, is NAGVMQNPRHLVRRRGQEARLRCSPMKGHSHVYWYRQLPEEGLKFMVYLQKENIIDESGMPKERFSAEFPKEGPSILRIQQVVRGDSAAYFCASSLGQGVSPAQHFGDGTRLSIL.

There are a few counts of this clonotype. The rearrangement uses TRBV3-1 and TRBJ2-7; 10 bases fit TRBD2. Germline CDR1 is LGHDT and CDR2 is YNNKEL (reference sequence). The CDR3 loop spans 15 amino acids. V lost 2 bases and J lost 5; bases outside the gene matches: 6. The CDR3: CASSQIAGGPHEQYF. The DNA of the CDR3 is TGTGCCAGCAGCCAAATAGCGGGAGGCCCCCACGAGCAGTACTTC.

This rearrangement joins TRBV7-2 to TRBJ1-1, with D maybe TRBD1 (6 bases). CDR1 is SGHTA, CDR2 FQGNSA, per germline. The CDR3 is made up of 13 amino acids. The V and J ends lost 4 bases and 7 bases respectively, with 13 bases between them. The CDR3 nucleotides read TGTGCCAGCAGCTCACAGGGTTATAATGAAGCTTTCTTT. Its protein product is CASSSQGYNEAFF. Combining the CDR3 with reference TRBV7-2 and TRBJ1-1 gives the whole variable domain GAGVSQSPSNKVTEKGKDVELRCDPISGHTALYWYRQSLGQGLEFLIYFQGNSAPDKSGLPSDRFSAERTGGSVSTLTIQRTQQEDSAVYLCASSSQGYNEAFFGQGTRLTVV.

V and J are TRBV7-3 and TRBJ2-2; no firm D call. CDR3 length: 14 residues. Trimming took off 0 bases at V and 5 bases at J, with 7 bases between the two ends. Germline V CDR1 and CDR2: SGHTA, FQGTGA. In DNA, the CDR3 is TGTGCCAGCAGCTTAACGAAAGGGACCGGGGAGCTGTTTTTT. Protein product: CASSLTKGTGELFF.

In this sample, this clonotype turned up a few times. The gene calls are TRBV14 and TRBJ1-5, with D hard to call. CDR3 length: 14 residues. V was clipped by 10 bases and J by 4 bases, with 17 bases between them. CDR1 is SGHDN and CDR2 is FVKESK in the germline V gene. The CDR3 loop is CAITPYVGNQPQHF. The CDR3 coding sequence is TGTGCCATTACACCGTACGTCGGGAATCAGCCCCAGCATTTT.

The chain links TRBV7-9 to TRBJ1-4; D is unresolved. V lost 1 base and J 5 bases, leaving 8 bases between the germline ends. Germline values: CDR1 SEHNR, CDR2 FQNEAQ (reference sequence). CDR3 size: 14 residues. The CDR3 DNA sequence: TGTGCCAGCAGCTTAGACAAGGAAAATGAAAAACTGTTTTTT. Protein sequence: CASSLDKENEKLFF. Full variable domain (outside the CDR3, taken from reference TRBV7-9 and TRBJ1-4): DTGVSQNPRHKITKRGQNVTFRCDPISEHNRLYWYRQTLGQGPEFLTYFQNEAQLEKSRLLSDRFSAERPKGSFSTLEIQRTEQGDSAMYLCASSLDKENEKLFFGSGTQLSVL.

A few counts support this clonotype. The chain combines TRBV28 with TRBJ2-6; D unresolved. Looked up from germline, CDR1 is MDHEN and CDR2 is SYDVKM. The CDR3 is 16 residues long. Trimming removed 6 bases from V and 0 bases from J, with 12 bases in between. The CDR3 DNA reads TGTGCCAGCAGCCCTATATCAAACTCTGGGGCCAACGTCCTGACTTTC. Translating gives CASSPISNSGANVLTF.

This clonotype was detected a few times. The V call is TRBV5-1, the J call TRBJ1-2; a weak D match, TRBD1 (5 bases). The germline V gene has CDR1 SGHRS and CDR2 YFSETQ. The germline V and J ends were trimmed by 0 bases and 5 bases, with 11 bases remaining between them. The CDR3 consists of 14 residues. CDR3 in amino acids: CASSLDGTGYGYTF. The CDR3 DNA reads TGCGCCAGCAGCTTGGACGGGACGGGTTATGGCTACACCTTC.

At least ten counts were recorded for this clonotype. CDR3 sequence reads: CAWSTWTSSDSDTEAFF. The CDR3 DNA is TGTGCCTGGAGCACGTGGACATCGTCCGACTCAGACACTGAAGCTTTCTTT. V gene TRBV30 combines with J gene TRBJ1-1, with D tentatively TRBD1 (5 bases). The CDR3 runs to 17 residues. The germline V and J ends were trimmed by 3 bases and 3 bases, with 23 bases remaining between them. Germline CDR1 GTSNPN, CDR2 SVGIG (reference sequence).

This clonotype was recorded many times. The chain has TRBV3-1 and TRBJ2-7; possible D gene TRBD2, 5 bases. V was pared by 3 bases and J by 2 bases, with 14 bases between. Germline-derived CDR1 and CDR2 are LGHDT and YNNKEL (reference sequence). This CDR3 has 15 amino acids. This CDR3 is CASSQGGSRTYEQYF. Written as DNA, the CDR3 is TGTGCCAGCAGCCAGGGTGGGAGTAGGACCTACGAGCAGTACTTC.

The V and J genes are TRBV7-9 and TRBJ2-7; TRBD2 aligns across 10 bases. Germline CDR1 is SEHNR and CDR2 is FQNEAQ (reference sequence). CDR3 length equals 15 residues. V trimming: 2 bases; J trimming: 4 bases; junction bases outside the gene matches: 5. The CDR3 region is CASSLPSGRSYEQYF. CDR3 in DNA: TGTGCCAGCAGCTTACCTAGCGGGAGATCGTACGAGCAGTACTTC.

This clonotype came up many times. The chain couples TRBV6-1 to TRBJ2-5; weak D call: TRBD1 (6 bases). Looked up from germline, CDR1 is MNHNS and CDR2 is SASEGT. The CDR3 runs to 12 residues. The germline V and J ends were trimmed by 6 bases and 7 bases, with 12 bases remaining between them. The CDR3 coding sequence is TGTGCCAGCAGCTCGACAGGCCGGACCCAGTACTTC. It translates to CASSSTGRTQYF.

This clonotype came up many times. This chain joins TRBV11-2 and TRBJ1-4; unclear D gene. CDR1 is SGHAT and CDR2 is FQNNGV in the germline V gene. The CDR3 is made up of 15 amino acids. V was trimmed by 5 bases and J by 0 bases, leaving 10 bases between them. Here the CDR3 DNA reads TGTGCCAGCAGCGCCGGACCCTCAACTAATGAAAAACTGTTTTTT. Its translation: CASSAGPSTNEKLFF.